This T cell receptor beta chain was captured in a study of regulatory T cells in long-lasting Graves disease. Time point specified: newly diagnosed GD, antithyroid drugs for less than 3 months. RNA isolated from PBMCs was used to make the TCR library. It was an endocrinology department in Xi'an, China, that provided the patients. CDR3 regions were amplified by Arm-PCR using iRepertoire HTBI primers to build TCR beta libraries. Each CDR3 protein gets one entry after TCRdb re-called the multiplex PCR reads with MiXCR. The table shows 360,000 or so distinct CDR3 sequences, with about 10% occurring only once. Study results and limitations: Persistent Graves' patients showed reduced TCR diversity versus newly diagnosed patients.

The trim removed 5 bases at V and 0 bases at J, leaving 5 bases unmatched. Germline assignment: CDR1 SEHNR and CDR2 FQNEAQ (reference sequence). CDR3 length: 17 residues. This clonotype was picked up many times. Its antigen is undetermined. This sample also belongs to another study, concerning T cells in Graves' hyperthyroidism and ophthalmopathy.

The source of this sequence is a woman aged 18-29 years with Graves disease. The chain links TRBV7-9 to TRBJ2-3; 13 bases align to TRBD2. Sequenced material: peripheral blood mononuclear cells (PBMCs), taken at new diagnosis, from a patient treated with antithyroid drugs. The CDR3 loop is CASSVTSGGTSTDTQYF. CDR3 DNA: TGTGCCAGCAGCGTGACTAGCGGGGGGACTAGCACAGATACGCAGTATTTT.